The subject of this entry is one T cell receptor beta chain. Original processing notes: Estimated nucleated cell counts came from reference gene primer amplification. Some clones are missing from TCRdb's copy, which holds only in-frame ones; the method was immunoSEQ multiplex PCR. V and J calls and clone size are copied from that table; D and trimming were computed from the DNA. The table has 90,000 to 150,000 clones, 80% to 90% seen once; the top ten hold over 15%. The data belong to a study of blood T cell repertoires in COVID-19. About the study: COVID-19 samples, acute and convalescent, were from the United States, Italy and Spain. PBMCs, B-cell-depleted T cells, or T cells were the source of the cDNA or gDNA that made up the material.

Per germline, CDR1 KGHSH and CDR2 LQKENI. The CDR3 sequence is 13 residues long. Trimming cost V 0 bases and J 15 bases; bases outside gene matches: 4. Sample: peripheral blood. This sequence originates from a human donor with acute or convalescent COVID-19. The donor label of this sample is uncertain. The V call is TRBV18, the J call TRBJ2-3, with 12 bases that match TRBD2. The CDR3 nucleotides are TGTGCCAGCTCACCACCGACTAGCGGGAGAACATATTTT. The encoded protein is CASSPPTSGRTYF.